The next 16 T cell receptor beta chains were all read from a single sample in a study of cytomegalovirus exposure and HLA in healthy donors. The PCR had 60 Vbeta and 13 Jbeta primers. Data came from immunoSEQ multiplex PCR; TCRdb stores just in-frame clones and leaves some out. The profile covers roughly 150,000 clones, with 80% to 90% appearing a single time and 3.5% to 4.5% taken by the ten largest. Input material: PBMCs. The origin of the receptors is a woman aged 40-49 years in good health and CMV-seropositive.

This clone was seen once. The V and J genes are TRBV13 and TRBJ2-7; 11 bases match TRBD2. The germline CDR1 and CDR2 sequences are PRHDT and FYEKMQ (reference sequence). V lost 1 base, J lost 6 bases, and 5 bases stayed unmatched. The length of the CDR3 is 15 residues. CDR3: CASSLERLAGIEQYF. The CDR3 region has the DNA TGTGCCAGCAGCTTAGAACGACTAGCGGGGATCGAGCAGTACTTC.

V and J are TRBV5-1 and TRBJ2-7, with a weak D call TRBD1 (6 bases). V was trimmed by 5 bases and J by 2 bases, leaving 14 bases between them. The CDR3 runs 14 residues. Germline assignment: CDR1 SGHRS and CDR2 YFSETQ. CDR3: CASRTYGGTYEQYF. CDR3 DNA sequence: TGCGCCAGCAGGACTTATGGGGGCACCTACGAGCAGTACTTC.

The chain combines TRBV15 with TRBJ2-2; no definite D call. Per germline, CDR1 LNHNV and CDR2 YYDKDF (reference sequence). With 0 bases removed from V and 1 base from J, the gap between germline ends came to 12 bases. The CDR3 has 17 amino acids. For the CDR3, the DNA is TGTGCCACCAGCAGAGATAGCCTTCCACAGAACACCGGGGAGCTGTTTTTT. Translated: CATSRDSLPQNTGELFF.

This rearrangement joins TRBV6-5 to TRBJ2-2; TRBD1 might be the D (6 bases). V lost 5 bases, J lost 5 bases, and 6 bases lay in between. The germline CDR1 and CDR2 sequences are MNHEY and SVGAGI. The CDR3 is 12 residues long. The CDR3 is CASSTGTGELFF. The CDR3 DNA reads as TGTGCCAGCAGTACAGGGACCGGGGAGCTGTTTTTT.

The chain recombines TRBV9 with TRBJ2-7, with D possibly being TRBD2 (6 bases). From germline, CDR1 is SGDLS and CDR2 YYNGEE. V was pared by 4 bases and J by 1 base, with 12 bases between. The CDR3 is 14 residues long. CDR3 DNA sequence: TGTGCCAGCAGCCAAGGTAGCGGATCCTACGAGCAGTACTTC. Its translation: CASSQGSGSYEQYF.

The chain carries TRBV2 and TRBJ1-1, with D tentatively TRBD1 (6 bases). The CDR3 is 14 amino acids. V was shortened by 10 bases and J by 4 bases, with 19 bases between the two germline ends. Germline V CDR1 and CDR2: SNHLY, FYNNEI. The CDR3 nucleotides read TGTGCCACCGGACGGGACACTGTGACCACTGAAGCTTTCTTT. Its protein product is CATGRDTVTTEAFF.

The rearrangement joins TRBV6-1 to TRBJ1-5, with TRBD1 identical over 9 bases. The CDR3 loop spans 15 amino acids. Germline V gene data show CDR1 as MNHNS and CDR2 as SASEGT. The trim removed 7 bases at V and 1 base at J, leaving 5 bases unmatched. This CDR3 reads CASTWTGVSNQPQHF. The CDR3 DNA reads as TGTGCCAGCACTTGGACAGGGGTGAGCAATCAGCCCCAGCATTTT.

The chain carries TRBV6-5 and TRBJ2-1; 7 nucleotides match TRBD1. V lost 1 base and J lost 6; bases outside the gene matches: 9. The CDR3 is made up of 16 amino acids. Germline CDR1 is MNHEY and CDR2 is SVGAGI. The CDR3 DNA follows: TGTGCCAGCAGTTACTTGGCGAGACAGGGCGGCAATGAGCAGTTCTTC. Protein sequence: CASSYLARQGGNEQFF.

The rearrangement joins TRBV27 to TRBJ2-5, with TRBD2 as a possible D gene (6 bases). Germline V lookup: CDR1 MNHEY, CDR2 SMNVEV (reference sequence). The CDR3 is made up of 14 amino acids. V was pared by 6 bases and J by 2 bases, with 13 bases between. CDR3 DNA: TGTGCCAGCAGAAAATTAGCGGCTCAAGAGACCCAGTACTTC. Residues: CASRKLAAQETQYF.

The chain employs TRBV7-9 and TRBJ2-2; TRBD1 aligns across 12 bases. The CDR3 is 17 amino acids. The junction had 8 bases not matched to a gene; V was cut back by 4 bases and J by 5 bases. Germline V gene lookup returns CDR1 SEHNR and CDR2 FQNEAQ (reference sequence). The CDR3 spells CASSSVRDRGLTGELFF. The CDR3 bases are TGTGCCAGCAGCTCAGTTCGGGACAGGGGGCTGACCGGGGAGCTGTTTTTT.

J is TRBJ1-2 and V is TRBV28; D ambiguous. Deletions cut 6 bases from V and 5 bases from J, with 13 bases between. Germline-derived CDR1 and CDR2 are MDHEN and SYDVKM. The CDR3 totals 13 residues. CDR3 DNA sequence: TGTGCCAGCAGGAGAATAGGGAGGTATGGCTACACCTTC. The encoded protein is CASRRIGRYGYTF.

J is TRBJ2-7 and V is TRBV6-5; D is possibly TRBD2 (5 bases). Per germline, CDR1 MNHEY and CDR2 SVGAGI. The V and J ends lost 6 bases and 4 bases respectively, with 13 bases between them. This CDR3 region has 13 residues. The CDR3 is CASSSGFTYEQYF. In DNA form, the CDR3 reads TGTGCCAGCAGCTCGGGGTTTACTTACGAGCAGTACTTC.

In this sample, this clone turned up a few times. The chain is built from TRBV7-2 and TRBJ2-7, with 8 positions matching TRBD1. The CDR3 covers 12 residues. Germline V gene sequence: CDR1 SGHTA, CDR2 FQGNSA. The J segment lost 7 bases and the V segment lost 6 bases, leaving 5 bases of the junction unmatched. CDR3 sequence: CASSPTGGEQYF. The CDR3 DNA follows: TGTGCCAGCAGTCCTACAGGGGGTGAGCAGTACTTC.

The genes are TRBV30 and TRBJ1-5, with TRBD1 matching 8 bases. This CDR3 spans 13 amino acids. The ends lost 2 bases at V and 5 bases at J; junction bases unmatched: 2. In germline, CDR1 is GTSNPN, CDR2 SVGIG (reference sequence). The CDR3 spells CAWSRQGYQPQHF. The CDR3 nucleotides read TGTGCCTGGAGTCGACAGGGGTATCAGCCCCAGCATTTT.

This clone was counted between two and nine times. This rearrangement joins TRBV14 to TRBJ1-2; D unresolved. CDR3 size: 16 residues. CDR1 SGHDN and CDR2 FVKESK come from the germline V gene. Trimming took off 1 base at V and 4 bases at J, with 16 bases between the two ends. The CDR3 sequence: CASSQVVNSGSYGYTF. CDR3 coding DNA: TGTGCCAGCAGCCAAGTCGTAAACAGTGGAAGCTATGGCTACACCTTC.

This clone was counted only a few times. V is TRBV14 and J is TRBJ1-1; no reliable D call. V lost 1 base to trimming and J lost 4 bases, with 10 bases between them. This CDR3 is 14 amino acids long. The germline CDR1 and CDR2 sequences are SGHDN and FVKESK. The CDR3 reads CASSQVRGGTEAFF. CDR3 coding DNA: TGTGCCAGCAGCCAAGTCCGGGGAGGCACTGAAGCTTTCTTT.